This T cell receptor (beta chain) stems from a study of T cell responses to AZD1222 COVID-19 vaccine. The V gene's germline CDR1 is MNHEY and CDR2 SVGAGI. This CDR3 spans 14 amino acids. Deletions cut 5 bases from V and 6 bases from J, with 13 bases between. Pooling was applied to second doses at about 4 or about 12 weeks. Repertoires were generated with immunoSEQ multiplex PCR, while TCRdb's copy carries only in-frame clones and drops some. This table holds 250,000 to 300,000 clones, approximately 94% found once. As for this clone: Its specificity is unknown.

General study findings and limits: Repertoire samples came only from after the peak T cell response. Receipt of two AZD1222 doses was followed by a rise in Spike-specific TCR breadth and depth.

This clonotype was obtained from an adult who received the AZD1222 COVID-19 vaccine. The sequences come from peripheral blood, collected 28 days after the second AZD1222 dose. The rearrangement links TRBV6-5 to TRBJ2-2, with a weak D call TRBD1 (8 bases). CDR3 sequence reads: CASSRQGRAGELFF. The CDR3 DNA reads as TGTGCCAGCAGTAGACAGGGGAGGGCCGGGGAGCTGTTTTTT.